This note documents a single T cell receptor beta chain sequence. The target antigen is unknown. These data belong to a study of metastatic and nonmetastatic thyroid tumors. Every patient underwent thyroid surgery untreated. Study-level results: A significant increase in TCR beta diversity was reportedly seen in malignant thyroid tumors relative to benign nodules, in blood and tumor.

Original methodology: For papillary thyroid cancer, a distant-metastasis classifier was constructed from CDR3 differences observed across clinicopathological groups. TCRdb re-called clones from the PCR reads using MiXCR. V and J calls and clone size were set by TCRdb, not the authors. The repertoire holds 30,000 to 40,000 clones, with 20% to 25% as singletons. The CDR3 consists of 14 residues. After removal of 5 bases from V and 7 bases from J, the junction contained 7 bases not matched to a gene. The TCR originated in a male donor with papillary thyroid cancer or a benign thyroid nodule (not recorded which). Some clones in this sample may be carry-over from other donors' samples. Sequenced material: tumor tissue. V is TRBV12-3 or TRBV12-4 and J is TRBJ2-2; 7 bases are a match to TRBD1. CDR3 region: CASSPGQSNGELFF. Written as DNA, the CDR3 is TGTGCCAGCAGTCCGGGACAGAGCAACGGGGAGCTGTTTTTT.